This TCR beta chain was obtained from a study of T cells in localized non-small cell lung cancer. Regarding the study as a whole: A single tumor region was sequenced, leaving heterogeneity possible. Adjacent lung was found to contain a median roughly 58 of the top 100 tumor clones. Among blood samples, higher T cell density accompanied longer overall survival. It was uninvolved adjacent lung that showed the highest T cell clonality, exceeding tumor.

Note on this clone: Its antigen is unknown.

The trim removed 7 bases at V and 2 bases at J, leaving 7 bases unmatched. The germline V gene encodes CDR1 LGHNT and CDR2 FRNRAP. The CDR3 extends over 16 amino acids. TCRdb's table, derived via immunoSEQ multiplex PCR, lists solely in-frame clones and lacks some. The sample lists some 41,000 clones, 91% occurring once. The starting material was PBMCs, obtained before any cancer treatment. This clonotype originated in a woman aged 35-75 years with stage II lung adenocarcinoma. The chain carries TRBV12-5 and TRBJ2-1; the match to TRBD2 covers 11 bases. In nucleotides, the CDR3 is TGTGCTAGTGAACGGGGTAGCGGGGGGGCCTACAATGAGCAGTTCTTC. Amino acids: CASERGSGGAYNEQFF.